The T cell receptor (beta chain) under discussion was sequenced for a study of control samples from healthy donors and cancer patients. CDR3 length: 13 amino acids. Trimming took off 4 bases at V and 2 bases at J, with 6 bases between the two ends. Germline lookup yields CDR1 LGHDT and CDR2 YNNKEL (reference sequence). Profiling relied on immunoSEQ multiplex PCR, and the TCRdb table lists in-frame clones only, not all of them. The sample holds around 140,000 clones, over 85% seen once. The rearrangement joins TRBV3-1 (or the pseudogene TRBV3-2) to TRBJ1-3; unclear D gene. Sequencing input: blood. The source is a man younger than 35 in good health. The CDR3 region has the DNA TGTGCCAGCAGCCCAGACACTGGAAACACCATATATTTT. The encoded protein is CASSPDTGNTIYF.